This T cell receptor beta chain comes out of a study of blood T cells in healthy people across ages. Overall study findings and caveats: Unsorted PBMCs ruled out conclusive naive versus antigen-experienced comparison. Donors of long life had a larger count of naive CD4+ cells and greater diversity than aged donors. Higher naive T cell percentage went strongly together with higher TCR beta diversity.

Through a sample-barcoded 5' primer and a J-beta primer mix, a second PCR was run for roughly 6 to 12 cycles. MiXCR, applied by TCRdb to the 5' RACE reads, yields one record per CDR3 protein. The table lists approximately 1.5 million distinct CDR3 sequences, around 40% of them singletons, with 4% in the top ten. Each of the donors had about 9.9 milliliters of peripheral blood drawn into EDTA-treated Vacutainer tubes. This clonotype was recorded at least ten times. Antigen specificity is unknown. CDR1 is SNHLY, CDR2 FYNNEI, per germline. Trimming stripped 6 bases from V and 8 bases from J, with 8 bases between. The CDR3 is 11 amino acids.

This sequence was found in a woman younger than 35 in good health. The chain employs TRBV2 and TRBJ2-1; D uncertain. The source material was blood. The CDR3 sequence is CASRFYHEQFF. CDR3 nucleotides: TGTGCCAGCAGGTTTTACCATGAGCAGTTCTTC. The complete variable domain, with remaining parts taken from reference TRBV2 and TRBJ2-1, reads EPEVTQTPSHQVTQMGQEVILRCVPISNHLYFYWYRQILGQKVEFLVSFYNNEISEKSEIFDDQFSVERPDGSNFTLKIRSTKLEDSAMYFCASRFYHEQFFGPGTRLTVL.